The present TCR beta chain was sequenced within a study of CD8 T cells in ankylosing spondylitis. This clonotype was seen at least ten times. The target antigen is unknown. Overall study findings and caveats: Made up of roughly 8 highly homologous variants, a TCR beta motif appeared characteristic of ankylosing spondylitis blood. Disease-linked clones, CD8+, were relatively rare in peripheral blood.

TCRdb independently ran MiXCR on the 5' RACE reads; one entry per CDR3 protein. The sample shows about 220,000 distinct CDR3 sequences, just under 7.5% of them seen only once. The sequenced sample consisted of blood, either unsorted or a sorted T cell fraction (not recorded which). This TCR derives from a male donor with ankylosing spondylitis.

CDR3 in DNA: TGTGCCTTTCTGAGGGTGGGAGACAAAACAGATACGCAGTATTTT. Its translation: CAFLRVGDKTDTQYF. The J gene is TRBJ2-3, the V gene TRBV30; TRBD2 is a possible D gene (5 bases). This CDR3 spans 15 amino acids. The germline V and J ends were trimmed by 7 bases and 3 bases, with 20 bases remaining between them. CDR1 and CDR2 from the germline V gene are GTSNPN and SVGIG (reference sequence).